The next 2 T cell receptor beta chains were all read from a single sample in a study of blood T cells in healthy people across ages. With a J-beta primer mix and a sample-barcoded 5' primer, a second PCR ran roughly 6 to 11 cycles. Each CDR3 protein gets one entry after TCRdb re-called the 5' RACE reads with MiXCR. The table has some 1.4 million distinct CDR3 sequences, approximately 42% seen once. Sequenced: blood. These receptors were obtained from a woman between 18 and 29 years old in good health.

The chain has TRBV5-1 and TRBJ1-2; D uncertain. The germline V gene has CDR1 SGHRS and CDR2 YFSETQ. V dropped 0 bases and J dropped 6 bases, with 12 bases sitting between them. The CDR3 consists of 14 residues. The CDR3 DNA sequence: TGCGCCAGCAGCTTGGTGGGTCTGAGCGATGGCTACACCTTC. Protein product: CASSLVGLSDGYTF. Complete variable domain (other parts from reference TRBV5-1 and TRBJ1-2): KAGVTQTPRYLIKTRGQQVTLSCSPISGHRSVSWYQQTPGQGLQFLFEYFSETQRNKGNFPGRFSGRQFSNSRSEMNVSTLELGDSALYLCASSLVGLSDGYTFGSGTRLTVV.

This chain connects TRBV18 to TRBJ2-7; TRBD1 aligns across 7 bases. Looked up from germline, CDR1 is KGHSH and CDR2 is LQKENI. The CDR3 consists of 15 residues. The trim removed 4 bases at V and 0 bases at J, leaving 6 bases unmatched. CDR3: CASSQQGTVSYEQYF. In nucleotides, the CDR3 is TGTGCCAGCTCACAGCAGGGGACAGTCTCCTACGAGCAGTACTTC.